This T cell receptor beta chain is drawn from a study of CD4 T cells in relation to SARS-CoV-2 and coronaviruses. Germline-derived CDR1 and CDR2 are SNHLY and FYNNEI. The CDR3 contains 15 residues. Germline trimming cut 6 bases from V and 1 base from J; bases unmatched to any gene: 5. In its sample, this clone was seen a few times. The antigen remains unidentified. Sequencing used immunoSEQ multiplex PCR; TCRdb keeps in-frame clones, though not all of them. This sample has 20,000 or so clones; about 81% occur once, and the top ten carry 9.5% to 12%. Before the COVID-19 pandemic, during about 2010-2019, CD4+ T cells were taken from unexposed donors. After approximately ten days of culture, CD4+ T cells were isolated.

The genes are TRBV2 and TRBJ2-2; 7 bases line up with TRBD1. The clonotype comes from a human donor in good health. The sequencing input was CD4+ T cells from PBMCs, cultured in vitro. DNA of the CDR3: TGTGCCAGCAGACCCGGGACAGAGAACACCGGGGAGCTGTTTTTT. Protein: CASRPGTENTGELFF.